This TCR beta chain was documented in a study of CD4 T cells in relation to SARS-CoV-2 and coronaviruses. Assay used: immunoSEQ multiplex PCR; TCRdb lists only in-frame clones, some missing. The sample contains some 42,000 clones, approximately 87% of which appear only once. This CDR3 is 15 amino acids long. Trimming shortened V by 1 base and J by 0 bases, and 9 bases separated the two germline ends. Germline CDR1 reads SGHVS; CDR2 reads FNYEAQ. The chain has TRBV7-6 and TRBJ1-1; D call uncertain. This receptor was taken from an adult with COVID-19. The sample taken for sequencing was memory CD4+ T cells from PBMCs. This CDR3 is CASSLGASLNTEAFF. The DNA for the CDR3 is TGTGCCAGCAGCTTAGGTGCGTCTTTGAACACTGAAGCTTTCTTT.